Following are 9 T cell receptor beta chains from one sample sequenced in a study of control samples from healthy donors and cancer patients. Assay used: immunoSEQ multiplex PCR; TCRdb lists only in-frame clones, some missing. The sample has approximately 90,000 clones, over 80% seen once; the top ten hold roughly a fifth. Sequenced sample: blood. The receptors were sampled from a man aged 30-40 years in good health.

The chain carries TRBV7-9 and TRBJ1-2, with 9 bases that match TRBD1. CDR3 length: 16 amino acids. Trimming cost V 9 bases and J 2 bases; bases outside gene matches: 13. Per the germline V gene, CDR1 is SEHNR and CDR2 is FQNEAQ (reference sequence). CDR3 nucleotide sequence: TGTGCCAGTGGGGCCGGACAGGGGCCTATCAACTATGGCTACACCTTC. Translated: CASGAGQGPINYGYTF.

The CDR3 spells CASSRLMNTEAFF. CDR3 nucleotides: TGTGCCAGCAGTCGACTCATGAACACTGAAGCTTTCTTT. The V call is TRBV28, the J call TRBJ1-1; D gene unclear. The V and J ends lost 5 bases and 0 bases respectively, with 7 bases between them. The germline gives CDR1 MDHEN, CDR2 SYDVKM. There are 13 residues in the CDR3.

The rearrangement joins TRBV13 to TRBJ2-7; D possibly corresponds to TRBD1 (6 bases). The length of the CDR3 is 14 residues. The germline V gene encodes CDR1 PRHDT and CDR2 FYEKMQ (reference sequence). The V end lost 5 bases, the J end lost 2 bases, and 13 bases lay between the germline ends. DNA for the CDR3: TGTGCCAGCAGCGACACAGGGCCTCCCTACGAGCAGTACTTC. It specifies CASSDTGPPYEQYF.

This clone was seen only once. This chain connects TRBV6-1 to TRBJ1-6; 7 bases match TRBD1. V was pared by 2 bases and J by 0 bases, with 7 bases of the junction left unmatched. The CDR3 extends over 18 amino acids. Germline V lookup: CDR1 MNHNS, CDR2 SASEGT. The CDR3 protein is CASSEFPGQSSYNSPLHF. The CDR3 bases are TGTGCCAGCAGTGAATTCCCGGGACAGAGCTCCTATAATTCACCCCTCCACTTT.

This chain joins TRBV6-2 or TRBV6-3 and TRBJ1-1; D is uncertain. The germline CDR1 and CDR2 sequences are MNHEY and SVGEGT. Trimming took off 5 bases at V and 2 bases at J, with 9 bases between the two ends. The CDR3 loop spans 13 amino acids. Here the CDR3 reads CASSHNRNTEAFF. The CDR3 nucleotides are TGTGCCAGCAGTCACAATCGTAACACTGAAGCTTTCTTT.

This clone was seen only once. This chain uses TRBV7-9 with TRBJ1-1; D call uncertain. V dropped 1 base and J dropped 4 bases, with 4 bases sitting between them. The CDR3 has 12 amino acids. The germline CDR1 and CDR2 sequences are SEHNR and FQNEAQ (reference sequence). The CDR3 nucleotides are TGTGCCAGCAGCTTAGGACTCACTGAAGCTTTCTTT. This encodes CASSLGLTEAFF. The variable domain in full, completed from reference TRBV7-9 and TRBJ1-1, reads DTGVSQNPRHKITKRGQNVTFRCDPISEHNRLYWYRQTLGQGPEFLTYFQNEAQLEKSRLLSDRFSAERPKGSFSTLEIQRTEQGDSAMYLCASSLGLTEAFFGQGTRLTVV.

This chain links TRBV5-1 with TRBJ2-3; D might be TRBD1 (6 bases). Germline values: CDR1 SGHRS, CDR2 YFSETQ. Trimming removed 4 bases at V and 4 bases at J, with 10 bases between. The CDR3 runs 13 residues. The CDR3 coding sequence is TGCGCCAGCAGCCAACAGGGCGCAGATACGCAGTATTTT. Its protein product is CASSQQGADTQYF.

This chain uses TRBV7-2 with TRBJ1-4, with TRBD1 matching over 10 bases. The CDR3 contains 13 residues. The V and J ends lost 8 bases and 10 bases, in that order; junction bases with no gene match: 7. CDR1 and CDR2 (germline): SGHTA, FQGNSA. The CDR3 DNA reads TGTGCCAGCGAGGGACAGGGGCAACGAAAACTGTTTTTT. It is translated as CASEGQGQRKLFF.

The chain recombines TRBV7-9 with TRBJ1-2; D remains unclear. Germline CDR1 reads SEHNR; CDR2 reads FQNEAQ (reference sequence). V was shortened by 5 bases and J by 4 bases, with 17 bases between the two germline ends. There are 15 residues in the CDR3. The CDR3 DNA is TGTGCCAGCAGCCCCCTCCACCCGATTAGCTATGGCTACACCTTC. Translated, it gives CASSPLHPISYGYTF.